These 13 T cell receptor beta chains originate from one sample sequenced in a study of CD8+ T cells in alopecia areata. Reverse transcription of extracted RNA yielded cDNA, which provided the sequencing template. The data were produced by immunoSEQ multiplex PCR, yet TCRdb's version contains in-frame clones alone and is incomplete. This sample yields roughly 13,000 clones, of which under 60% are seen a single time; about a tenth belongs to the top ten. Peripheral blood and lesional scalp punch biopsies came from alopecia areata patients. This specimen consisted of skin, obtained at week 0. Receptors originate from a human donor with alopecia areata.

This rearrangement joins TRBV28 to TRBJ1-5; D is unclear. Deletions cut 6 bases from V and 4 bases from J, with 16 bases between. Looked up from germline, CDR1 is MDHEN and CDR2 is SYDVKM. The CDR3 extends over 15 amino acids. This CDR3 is CASSSGSGGNQPQHF. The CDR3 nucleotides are TGTGCCAGCAGCTCTGGGTCCGGCGGGAATCAGCCCCAGCATTTT.

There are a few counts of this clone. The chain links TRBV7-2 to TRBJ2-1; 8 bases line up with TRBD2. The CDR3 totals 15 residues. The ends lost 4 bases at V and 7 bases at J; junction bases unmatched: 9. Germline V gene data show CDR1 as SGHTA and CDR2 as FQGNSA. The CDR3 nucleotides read TGTGCCAGCAGCTCAACTGGACTAGCCGGTAATGAGCAGTTCTTC. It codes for CASSSTGLAGNEQFF.

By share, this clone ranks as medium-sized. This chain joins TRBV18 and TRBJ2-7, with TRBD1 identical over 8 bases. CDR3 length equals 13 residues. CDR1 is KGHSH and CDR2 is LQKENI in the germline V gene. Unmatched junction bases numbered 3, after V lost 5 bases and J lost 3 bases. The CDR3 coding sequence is TGTGCCAGCTCAATCGGACAGGGCTACGAGCAGTACTTC. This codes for CASSIGQGYEQYF.

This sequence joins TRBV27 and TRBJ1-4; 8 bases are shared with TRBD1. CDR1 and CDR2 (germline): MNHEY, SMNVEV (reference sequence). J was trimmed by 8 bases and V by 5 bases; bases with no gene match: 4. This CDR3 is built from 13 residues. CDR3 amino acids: CASSDRGGEKLFF. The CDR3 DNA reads TGTGCCAGCAGTGACAGGGGTGGCGAAAAACTGTTTTTT.

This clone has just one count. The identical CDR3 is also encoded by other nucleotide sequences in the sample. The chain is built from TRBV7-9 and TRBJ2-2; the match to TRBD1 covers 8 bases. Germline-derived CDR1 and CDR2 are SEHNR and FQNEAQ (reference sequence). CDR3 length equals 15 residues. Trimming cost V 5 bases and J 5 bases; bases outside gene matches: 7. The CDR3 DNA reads TGTGCCAGCAGCCTCGACAGGGGCGGGACCGGGGAGCTGTTTTTT. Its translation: CASSLDRGGTGELFF.

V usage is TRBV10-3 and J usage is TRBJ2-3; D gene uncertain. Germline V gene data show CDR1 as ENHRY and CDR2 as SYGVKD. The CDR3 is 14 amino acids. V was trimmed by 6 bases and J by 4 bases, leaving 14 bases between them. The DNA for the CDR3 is TGTGCCATCAGCCAAACGGACGCCGCAGATACGCAGTATTTT. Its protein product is CAISQTDAADTQYF.

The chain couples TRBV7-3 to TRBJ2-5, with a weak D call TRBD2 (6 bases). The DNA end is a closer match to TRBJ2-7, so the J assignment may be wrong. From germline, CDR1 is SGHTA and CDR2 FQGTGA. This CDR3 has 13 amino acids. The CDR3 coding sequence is TGTGCCAGCAGCTTAAGAGCGGGTGGCGAGCAGTACTTC. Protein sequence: CASSLRAGGEQYF.

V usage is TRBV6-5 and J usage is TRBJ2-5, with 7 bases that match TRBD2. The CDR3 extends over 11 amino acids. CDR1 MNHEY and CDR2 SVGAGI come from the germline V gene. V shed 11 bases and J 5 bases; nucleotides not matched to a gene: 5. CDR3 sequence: CASHGGETQYF. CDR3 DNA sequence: TGTGCCTCCCACGGGGGGGAGACCCAGTACTTC.

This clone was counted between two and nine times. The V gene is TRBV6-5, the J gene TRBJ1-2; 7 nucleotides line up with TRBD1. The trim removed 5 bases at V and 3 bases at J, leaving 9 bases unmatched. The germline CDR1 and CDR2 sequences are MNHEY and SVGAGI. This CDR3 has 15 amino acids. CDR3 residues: CASSRKDREHYGYTF. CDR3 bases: TGTGCCAGCAGTAGGAAAGACAGGGAACACTATGGCTACACCTTC.

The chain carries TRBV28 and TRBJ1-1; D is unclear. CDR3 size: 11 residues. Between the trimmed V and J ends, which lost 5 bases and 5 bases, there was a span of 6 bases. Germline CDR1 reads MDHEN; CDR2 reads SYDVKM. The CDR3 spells CASSQGTEAFF. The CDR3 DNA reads TGTGCCAGCAGTCAAGGTACTGAAGCTTTCTTT. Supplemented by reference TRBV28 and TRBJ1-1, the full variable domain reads DVKVTQSSRYLVKRTGEKVFLECVQDMDHENMFWYRQDPGLGLRLIYFSYDVKMKEKGDIPEGYSVSREKKERFSLILESASTNQTSMYLCASSQGTEAFFGQGTRLTVV.

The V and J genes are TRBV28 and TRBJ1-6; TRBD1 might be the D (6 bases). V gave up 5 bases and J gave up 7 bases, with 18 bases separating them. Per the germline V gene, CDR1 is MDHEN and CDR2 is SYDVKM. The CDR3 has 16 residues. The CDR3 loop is CASSPQRRGENSPLHF. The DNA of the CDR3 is TGTGCCAGCAGTCCCCAGAGGAGGGGGGAAAATTCACCCCTCCACTTT.

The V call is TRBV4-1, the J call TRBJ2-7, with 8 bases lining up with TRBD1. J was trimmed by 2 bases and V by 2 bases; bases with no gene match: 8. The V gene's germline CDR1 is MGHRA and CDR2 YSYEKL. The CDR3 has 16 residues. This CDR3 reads CASSQFPTGDPYEQYF. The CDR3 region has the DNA TGCGCCAGCAGCCAATTTCCGACAGGGGACCCCTACGAGCAGTACTTC.

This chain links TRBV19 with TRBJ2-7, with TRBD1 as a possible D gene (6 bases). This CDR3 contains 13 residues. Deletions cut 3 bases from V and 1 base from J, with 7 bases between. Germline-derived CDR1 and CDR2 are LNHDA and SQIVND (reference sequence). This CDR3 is CASSIGQSYEQYF. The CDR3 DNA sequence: TGTGCCAGTAGTATTGGACAGTCCTACGAGCAGTACTTC.